These T cell receptor beta chains were read from a single sample in a study of cytomegalovirus exposure and HLA in healthy donors. Profiled with immunoSEQ multiplex PCR; TCRdb holds only in-frame clones, not every one. Here the sample spans about 200,000 clones, roughly 77% being singletons. The source material was PBMCs. The origin of the receptors is a woman in her 30s in good health and CMV-seronegative. Both conserved end residues are part of each CDR3. The D gene is left open where the match is weak. Size tells how often a clone was seen (once, few, many) or the class of an expanded clone, and some rows leave it out.

size,V,D,J,CDR3,DNA
.,TRBV5-1,TRBD2,TRBJ2-1,CASSLATSGRNEEQFF,TGCGCCAGCAGCTTGGCTACTAGCGGGAGGAATGAGGAGCAGTTCTTC
.,TRBV6-1,TRBD1,TRBJ1-2,CASSARTGGDYGYTF,TGTGCCAGCAGTGCGCGGACAGGGGGGGACTATGGCTACACCTTC
.,TRBV13,TRBD1,TRBJ2-7,CASSLSAGTAPYEQYF,TGTGCCAGCAGCTTATCAGCCGGGACAGCACCCTACGAGCAGTACTTC
.,TRBV7-6,.,TRBJ2-2,CASSRAGGVTGELFF,TGTGCCAGCAGCCGCGCCGGAGGGGTCACCGGGGAGCTGTTTTTT
.,TRBV6-1,TRBD2,TRBJ2-7,CASRPLTGGGSEQYF,TGTGCCAGCAGGCCCTTGACGGGAGGCGGGAGCGAGCAGTACTTC
.,TRBV19,TRBD1,TRBJ2-1,CASSPGQGSYNEQFF,TGTGCCAGTAGCCCAGGACAGGGCTCCTACAATGAGCAGTTCTTC
once,TRBV2,TRBD1,TRBJ1-2,CASSPNIDPRGEGYTF,TGTGCCAGCAGCCCAAACATCGACCCCAGGGGGGAGGGCTACACCTTC
once,TRBV5-4,TRBD2,TRBJ2-3,CASSYGRGGRTDTQYF,TGTGCCAGCAGCTACGGACGGGGGGGCAGGACAGATACGCAGTATTTT
.,TRBV6-5,TRBD1,TRBJ2-7,CASSASDRGPYEQYF,TGTGCCAGCAGTGCCTCGGACAGGGGTCCCTACGAGCAGTACTTC
few,TRBV29-1,TRBD2,TRBJ2-7,CSIDSTTSGRKQYF,TGCAGCATTGATTCCACGACTAGCGGGAGAAAGCAGTACTTC